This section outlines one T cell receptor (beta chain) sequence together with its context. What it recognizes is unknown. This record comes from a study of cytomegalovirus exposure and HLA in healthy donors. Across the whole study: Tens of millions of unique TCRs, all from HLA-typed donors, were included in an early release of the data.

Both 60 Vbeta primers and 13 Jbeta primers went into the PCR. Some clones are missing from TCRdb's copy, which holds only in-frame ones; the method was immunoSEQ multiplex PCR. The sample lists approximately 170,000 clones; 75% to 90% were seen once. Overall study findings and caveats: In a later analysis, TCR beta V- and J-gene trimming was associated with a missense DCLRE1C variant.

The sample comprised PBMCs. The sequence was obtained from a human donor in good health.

The CDR3 nucleotides read TGTGCCACCATCCGGGGTTCGGGGAACACTGAAGCTTTCTTT. Translated, it gives CATIRGSGNTEAFF. This chain connects TRBV15 to TRBJ1-1; D is uncertain. The CDR3 contains 14 residues. Trimming shortened V by 7 bases and J by 1 base, and 13 bases separated the two germline ends. Germline CDR1 LNHNV, CDR2 YYDKDF (reference sequence).